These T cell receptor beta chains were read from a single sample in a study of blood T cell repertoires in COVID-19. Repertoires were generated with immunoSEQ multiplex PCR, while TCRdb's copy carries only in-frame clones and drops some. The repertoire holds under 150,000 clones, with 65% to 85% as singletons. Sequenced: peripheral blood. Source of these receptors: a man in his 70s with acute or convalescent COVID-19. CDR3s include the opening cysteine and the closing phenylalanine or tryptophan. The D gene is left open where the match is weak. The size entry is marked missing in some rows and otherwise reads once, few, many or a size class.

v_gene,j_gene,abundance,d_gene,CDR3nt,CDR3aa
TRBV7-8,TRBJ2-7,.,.,TGTGCCAGCAGCTTAGGTACAGAGCCCTACGAGCAGTACTTC,CASSLGTEPYEQYF
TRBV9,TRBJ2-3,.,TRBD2,TGTGCCAGCAGCGTAGGGGGGGGGACCACAGATACGCAGTATTTT,CASSVGGGTTDTQYF
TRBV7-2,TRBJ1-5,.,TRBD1,TGTGCCAGCAGCTCTACAGGCCACAGGGGGATCAATCAGCCCCAGCATTTT,CASSSTGHRGINQPQHF
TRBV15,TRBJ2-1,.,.,TGTGCCACCAGCAGAGATTACAGCCGCAATGAGCAGTTCTTC,CATSRDYSRNEQFF
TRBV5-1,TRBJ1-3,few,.,TGCGCCAGCAGCTTCTCCTCCCTGGTCAGTGGAAACACCATATATTTT,CASSFSSLVSGNTIYF
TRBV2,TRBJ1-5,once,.,TGTGCCAGCAGTGAATCACGCTCAAGGGGTTGGAATCAGCCCCAGCATTTT,CASSESRSRGWNQPQHF
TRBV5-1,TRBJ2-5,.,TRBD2,TGCGCCAGCAGCTGGACTAGCGGGGGGTCAGAGACCCAGTACTTC,CASSWTSGGSETQYF
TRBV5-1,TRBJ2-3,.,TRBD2,TGCGCCAGCTCCAGCGGGGACCGATACACAGATACGCAGTATTTT,CASSSGDRYTDTQYF
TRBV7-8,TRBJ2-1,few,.,TGTGCCAGCAGCACACGCGCGTCCGGAGGCCACTACAATGAGCAGTTCTTC,CASSTRASGGHYNEQFF
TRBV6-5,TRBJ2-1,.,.,TGTGCCAGCAGCCTGGGGCTCATCCGGGAGCAGTTCTTC,CASSLGLIREQFF
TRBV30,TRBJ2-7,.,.,TGTGCCTGGAGTGTACGAGACGAGCAGTACTTC,CAWSVRDEQYF
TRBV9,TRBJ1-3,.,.,TGTGCCAGCATCCCCCGGGGGGAATCGGGAAACACCATATATTTT,CASIPRGESGNTIYF
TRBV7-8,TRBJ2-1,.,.,TGTGCCAGCAGCGCCGTAAGGGGGGGTATCTCCTACAATGAGCAGTTCTTC,CASSAVRGGISYNEQFF
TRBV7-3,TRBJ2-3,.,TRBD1,TGTGCCAGCAGCTTAGGGACAGGGTGGGGTGGCACAGATACGCAGTATTTT,CASSLGTGWGGTDTQYF
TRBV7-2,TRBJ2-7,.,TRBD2,TGTGCCAGCAGCTTCAGCGGGGGGGCCCCCTCCTACGAGCAGTACTTC,CASSFSGGAPSYEQYF
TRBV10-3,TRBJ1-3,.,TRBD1,TGTGCCATCAGCCTGGCGCCGGGACAGGGGAATTTTGGAAACACCATATATTTT,CAISLAPGQGNFGNTIYF
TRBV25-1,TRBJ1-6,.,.,TGTGCCAGCAGCTTGACAGCACATAATTCACCCCTCCACTTT,CASSLTAHNSPLHF
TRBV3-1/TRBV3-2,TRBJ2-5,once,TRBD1,TGTGCCAGCAGCCAACAGGGGGCCCAGACCCAGTACTTC,CASSQQGAQTQYF
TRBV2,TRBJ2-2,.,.,TGTGCCAGCAGTGAAGTAGGGGAAGAGCTGTTTTTT,CASSEVGEELFF
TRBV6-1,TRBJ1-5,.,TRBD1,TGTGCCAGCAGTGAAGATAGGACAGGGTATCAGCCCCAGCATTTT,CASSEDRTGYQPQHF
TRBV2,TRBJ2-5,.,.,TGTGCCAGCAGTGGGCAGGGGAAAGAGACCCAGTACTTC,CASSGQGKETQYF
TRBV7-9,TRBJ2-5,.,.,TGTGCCAGCAGCTTACAACAGGGAGGGGAGACCCAGTACTTC,CASSLQQGGETQYF
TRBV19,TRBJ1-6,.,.,TGTGCCAGTAGTCCAGGGCGCCGAGGTTCACCCCTCCACTTT,CASSPGRRGSPLHF
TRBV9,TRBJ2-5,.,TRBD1,TGTGCCAGCAGCGTAGGAGGACAGGGGGGACAAGAGACCCAGTACTTC,CASSVGGQGGQETQYF
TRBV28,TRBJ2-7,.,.,TGTGCCAGCAGTTTCGACATTTTCTACGAGCAGTACTTC,CASSFDIFYEQYF
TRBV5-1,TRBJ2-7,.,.,TGCGCCAGCAGCCCCCGGTACTTCGGCTCCTACGAGCAGTACTTC,CASSPRYFGSYEQYF
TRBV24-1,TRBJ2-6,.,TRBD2,TGTGCCACCAGCATGGGGGAGGGCCAGGCGGGGGCCAACGTCCTGACTTTC,CATSMGEGQAGANVLTF
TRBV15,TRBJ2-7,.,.,TGTGCCACCAGCAGAGATAATCGCAGGGTGGGCGAGCAGTACTTC,CATSRDNRRVGEQYF
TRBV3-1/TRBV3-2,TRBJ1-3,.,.,TGTGCCAGCAGCCTCGTCACAGGACACTCTGGAAACACCATATATTTT,CASSLVTGHSGNTIYF
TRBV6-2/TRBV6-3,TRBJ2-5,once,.,TGTGCCAGCAGTTACTCCCCGGAGACCCAGTACTTC,CASSYSPETQYF
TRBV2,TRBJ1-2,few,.,TGTGCCAGCAGCGCCCTTCTGGAGGGCTATGGCTACACCTTC,CASSALLEGYGYTF
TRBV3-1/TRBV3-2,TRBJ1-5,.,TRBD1,TGTGCCAGCAGCTCCGGGCCCTCGCAGGGGGGCCAACCCCAGCATTTT,CASSSGPSQGGQPQHF
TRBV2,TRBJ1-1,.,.,TGTGCCAGCAGGCCTCTCGGGTCGCCGGGGTTGGAAGCTTTCTTT,CASRPLGSPGLEAFF
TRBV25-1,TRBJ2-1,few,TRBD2,TGTGCCAGCAGTAAGACTAGCGGGGGGGATGAGCAGTTCTTC,CASSKTSGGDEQFF
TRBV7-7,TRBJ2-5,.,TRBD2,TGTGCTAGCAGCTTAGTCCCAGCGGGGGGTGTCCAAGAGACCCAGTACTTC,CASSLVPAGGVQETQYF
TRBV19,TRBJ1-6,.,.,TGTGCCAGTAGGACGGGACTTTATAATTCACCCCTCCACTTT,CASRTGLYNSPLHF
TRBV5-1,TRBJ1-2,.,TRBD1,TGCGCCAGCAGCTTACGTCAGGGGGCGCGAGACGGCTACACCTTC,CASSLRQGARDGYTF